This TCR beta chain was identified during a study of cytomegalovirus exposure and HLA in healthy donors. As to this clone: Its specificity is unknown.

Primers for the PCR totalled 60 Vbeta and 13 Jbeta. The assay was immunoSEQ multiplex PCR, and TCRdb's table has in-frame clones only and misses some. The sample includes some 150,000 clones, approximately 79% of them seen just once. Study-wide results and caveats: TCR beta chain V- and J-gene trimming was linked, in a later analysis, to a missense variant in DCLRE1C. Owing to their indistinguishability, certain V segments, notably TRBV6-2 and TRBV6-3, were excluded. A later analysis reportedly found fewer N-insertions in an Asian-associated ancestry cluster than the approximately 700-donor mean. Certain sequence variants were highly shared and formed a cluster, and this cluster was likely a sequencing artifact.

CDR3 length: 17 residues. CDR1 and CDR2 from the germline V gene are SGDLS and YYNGEE. The V segment lost 2 bases and the J segment 0 bases; nucleotides outside the gene matches: 8. V is TRBV9 and J is TRBJ1-3; 7 nucleotides align to TRBD1. This TCR derives from a man aged 35-49 years in good health and CMV-seronegative. The sequencing sample was made of PBMCs. The CDR3, as DNA: TGTGCCAGCAGCGTTACCGGGACAGTTAGCTCTGGAAACACCATATATTTT. Translating it yields CASSVTGTVSSGNTIYF.